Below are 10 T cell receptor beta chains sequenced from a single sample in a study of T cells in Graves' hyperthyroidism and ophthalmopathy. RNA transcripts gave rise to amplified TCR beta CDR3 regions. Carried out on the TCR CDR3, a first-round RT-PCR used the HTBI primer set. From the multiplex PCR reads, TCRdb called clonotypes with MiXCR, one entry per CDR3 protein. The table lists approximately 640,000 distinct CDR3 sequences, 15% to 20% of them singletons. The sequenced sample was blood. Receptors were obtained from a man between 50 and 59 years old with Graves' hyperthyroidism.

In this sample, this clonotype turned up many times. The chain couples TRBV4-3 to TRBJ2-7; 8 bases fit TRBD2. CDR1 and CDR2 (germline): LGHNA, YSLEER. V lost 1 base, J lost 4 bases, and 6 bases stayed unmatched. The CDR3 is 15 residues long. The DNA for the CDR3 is TGCGCCAGCAGCCAAGGGGCAGCGGGAGAATACGAGCAGTACTTC. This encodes CASSQGAAGEYEQYF.

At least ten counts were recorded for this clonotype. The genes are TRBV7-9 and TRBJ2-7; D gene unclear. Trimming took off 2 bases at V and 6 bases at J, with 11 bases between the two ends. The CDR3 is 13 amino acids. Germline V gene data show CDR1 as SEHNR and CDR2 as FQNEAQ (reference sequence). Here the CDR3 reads CASSLSRQSEQYF. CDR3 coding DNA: TGTGCCAGCAGCTTATCGCGGCAAAGCGAGCAGTACTTC.

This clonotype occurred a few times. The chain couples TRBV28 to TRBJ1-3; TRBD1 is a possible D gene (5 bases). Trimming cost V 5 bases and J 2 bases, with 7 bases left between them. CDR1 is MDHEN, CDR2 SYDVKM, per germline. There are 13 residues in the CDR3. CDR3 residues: CASSGGPGNTIYF. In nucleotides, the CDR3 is TGTGCCAGCAGTGGGGGTCCTGGAAACACCATATATTTT. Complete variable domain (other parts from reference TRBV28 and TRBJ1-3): DVKVTQSSRYLVKRTGEKVFLECVQDMDHENMFWYRQDPGLGLRLIYFSYDVKMKEKGDIPEGYSVSREKKERFSLILESASTNQTSMYLCASSGGPGNTIYFGEGSWLTVV.

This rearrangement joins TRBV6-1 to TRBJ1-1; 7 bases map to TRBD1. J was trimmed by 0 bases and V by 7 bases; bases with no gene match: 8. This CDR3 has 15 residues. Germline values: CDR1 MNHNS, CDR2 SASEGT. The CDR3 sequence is CASKTGTSMNTEAFF. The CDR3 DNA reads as TGTGCCAGCAAGACAGGGACTTCAATGAACACTGAAGCTTTCTTT.

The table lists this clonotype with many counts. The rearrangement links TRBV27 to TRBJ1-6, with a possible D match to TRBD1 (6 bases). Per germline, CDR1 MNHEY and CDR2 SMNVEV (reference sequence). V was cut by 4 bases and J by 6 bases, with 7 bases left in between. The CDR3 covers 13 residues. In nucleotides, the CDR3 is TGTGCCAGCAGTTGGGACATTAATTCACCCCTCCACTTT. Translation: CASSWDINSPLHF.

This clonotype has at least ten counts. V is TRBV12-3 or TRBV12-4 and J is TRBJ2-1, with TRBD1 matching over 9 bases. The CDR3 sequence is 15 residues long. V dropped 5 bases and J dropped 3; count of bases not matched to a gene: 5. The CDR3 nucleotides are TGTGCCAGCAGTCTAGGGACAGGGTACTACAATGAGCAGTTCTTC. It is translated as CASSLGTGYYNEQFF.

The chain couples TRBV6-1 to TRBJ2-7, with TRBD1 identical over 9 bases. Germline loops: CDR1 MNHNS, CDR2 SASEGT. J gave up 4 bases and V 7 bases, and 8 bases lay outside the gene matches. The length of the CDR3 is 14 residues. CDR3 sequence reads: CASTPGQGYYEQYF. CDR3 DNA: TGTGCCAGCACCCCGGGACAGGGCTATTACGAGCAGTACTTC.

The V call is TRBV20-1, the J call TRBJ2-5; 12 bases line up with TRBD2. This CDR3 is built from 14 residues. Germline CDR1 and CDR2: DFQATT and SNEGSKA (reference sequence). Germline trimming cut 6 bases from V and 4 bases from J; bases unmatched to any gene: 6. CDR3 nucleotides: TGCAGTGCCCAGACTAGCGGGAGACCAGAGACCCAGTACTTC. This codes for CSAQTSGRPETQYF.

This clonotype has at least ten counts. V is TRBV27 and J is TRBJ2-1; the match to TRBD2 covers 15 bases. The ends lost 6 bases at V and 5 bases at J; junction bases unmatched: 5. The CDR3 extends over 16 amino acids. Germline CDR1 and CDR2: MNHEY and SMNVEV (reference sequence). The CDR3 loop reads CASRKGLAGGDNEQFF. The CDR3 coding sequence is TGTGCCAGCAGGAAAGGACTAGCGGGAGGGGACAATGAGCAGTTCTTC.

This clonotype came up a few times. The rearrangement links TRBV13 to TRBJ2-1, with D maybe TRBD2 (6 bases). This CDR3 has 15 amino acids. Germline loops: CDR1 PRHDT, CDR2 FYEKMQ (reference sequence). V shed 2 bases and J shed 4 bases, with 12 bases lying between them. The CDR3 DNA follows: TGTGCCAGCAGCTTATGGCGGGAAACATACAATGAGCAGTTCTTC. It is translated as CASSLWRETYNEQFF.